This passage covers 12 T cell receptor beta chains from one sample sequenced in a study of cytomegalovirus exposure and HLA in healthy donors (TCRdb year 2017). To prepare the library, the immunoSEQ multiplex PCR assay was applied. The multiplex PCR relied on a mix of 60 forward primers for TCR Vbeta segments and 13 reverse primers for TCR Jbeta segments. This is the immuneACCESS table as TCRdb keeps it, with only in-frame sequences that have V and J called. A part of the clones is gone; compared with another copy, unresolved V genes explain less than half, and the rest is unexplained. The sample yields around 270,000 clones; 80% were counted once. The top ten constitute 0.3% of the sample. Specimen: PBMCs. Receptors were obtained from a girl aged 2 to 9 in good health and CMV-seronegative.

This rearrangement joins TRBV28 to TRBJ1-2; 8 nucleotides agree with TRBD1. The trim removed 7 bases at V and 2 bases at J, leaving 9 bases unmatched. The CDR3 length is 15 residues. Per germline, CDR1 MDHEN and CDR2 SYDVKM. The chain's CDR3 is CASTRTRTGNYGYTF. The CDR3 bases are TGTGCCAGCACCCGAACTCGGACAGGGAACTATGGCTACACCTTC.

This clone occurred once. CDR3 in DNA: TGTGCCAGCTCACCAAGAGGGGGTAGTGATGAAAAACTGTTTTTT. Encoded protein: CASSPRGGSDEKLFF. The rearrangement uses TRBV18 and TRBJ1-4; TRBD1 might be the D (6 bases). There are 15 residues in the CDR3. CDR1 KGHSH and CDR2 LQKENI come from the germline V gene. V was trimmed by 2 bases and J by 6 bases, leaving 13 bases between them.

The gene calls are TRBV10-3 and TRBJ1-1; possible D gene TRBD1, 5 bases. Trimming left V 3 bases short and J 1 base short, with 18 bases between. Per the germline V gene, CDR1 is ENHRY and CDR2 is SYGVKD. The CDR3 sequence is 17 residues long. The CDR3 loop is CAISDTPPRGQNTEAFF. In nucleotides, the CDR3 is TGTGCCATCAGTGACACCCCCCCCCGCGGACAGAACACTGAAGCTTTCTTT.

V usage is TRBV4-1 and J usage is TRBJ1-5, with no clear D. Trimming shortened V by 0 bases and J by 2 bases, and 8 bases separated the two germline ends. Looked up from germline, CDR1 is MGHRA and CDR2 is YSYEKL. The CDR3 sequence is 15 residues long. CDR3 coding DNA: TGCGCCAGCAGCCAAGAGGGCGATGGCAATCAGCCCCAGCATTTT. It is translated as CASSQEGDGNQPQHF.

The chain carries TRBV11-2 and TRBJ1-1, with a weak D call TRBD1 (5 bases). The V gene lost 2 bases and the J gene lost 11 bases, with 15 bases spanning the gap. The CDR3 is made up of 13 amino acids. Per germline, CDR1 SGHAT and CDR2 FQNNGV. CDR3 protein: CASSLPALKGAFF. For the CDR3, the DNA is TGTGCCAGCAGCTTACCGGCCCTAAAGGGGGCTTTCTTT.

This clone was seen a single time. CDR3 nucleotide sequence: TGTGCCAGCAGCGGAGGTACGGTTTCCACAGGCGAGCAGTACTTC. It encodes CASSGGTVSTGEQYF. The genes are TRBV9 and TRBJ2-7, with TRBD1 as a possible D gene (5 bases). The CDR3 is 15 residues long. Germline assignment: CDR1 SGDLS and CDR2 YYNGEE. V dropped 3 bases and J dropped 6 bases, with 19 bases sitting between them.

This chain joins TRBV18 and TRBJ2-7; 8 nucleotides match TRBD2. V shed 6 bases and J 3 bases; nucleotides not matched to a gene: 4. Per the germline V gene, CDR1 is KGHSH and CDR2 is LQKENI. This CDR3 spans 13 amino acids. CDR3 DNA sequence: TGTGCCAGCTCGCTGACTAGCGACTACGAGCAGTACTTC. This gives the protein CASSLTSDYEQYF.

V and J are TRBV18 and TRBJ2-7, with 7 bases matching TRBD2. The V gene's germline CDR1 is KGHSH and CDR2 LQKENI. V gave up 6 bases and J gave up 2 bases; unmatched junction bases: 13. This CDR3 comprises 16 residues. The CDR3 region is CASSRGDYKRPYEQYF. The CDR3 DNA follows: TGTGCCAGCTCCCGCGGGGACTACAAAAGACCCTACGAGCAGTACTTC.

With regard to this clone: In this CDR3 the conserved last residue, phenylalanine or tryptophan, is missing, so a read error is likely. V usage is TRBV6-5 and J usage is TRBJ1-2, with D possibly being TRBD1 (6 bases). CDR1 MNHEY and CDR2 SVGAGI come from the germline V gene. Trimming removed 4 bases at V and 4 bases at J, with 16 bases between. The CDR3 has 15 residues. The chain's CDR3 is CASSFLGQRLYGYTL. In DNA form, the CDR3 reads TGTGCCAGCAGTTTTTTAGGACAGCGGCTCTATGGCTACACCCTC.

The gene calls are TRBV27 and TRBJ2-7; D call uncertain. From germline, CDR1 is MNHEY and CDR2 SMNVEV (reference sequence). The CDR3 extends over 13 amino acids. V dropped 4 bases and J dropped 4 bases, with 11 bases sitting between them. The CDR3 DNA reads TGTGCCAGCAGTTCCGACTGGAAGTACGAGCAGTACTTC. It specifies CASSSDWKYEQYF.

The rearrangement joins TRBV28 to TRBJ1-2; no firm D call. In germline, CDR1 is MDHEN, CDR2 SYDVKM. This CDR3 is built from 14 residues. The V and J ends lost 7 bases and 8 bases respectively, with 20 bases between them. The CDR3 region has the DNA TGTGCCAGCACCTCCGCCGGTTTTGAGGTCGGCTACACCTTC. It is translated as CASTSAGFEVGYTF.

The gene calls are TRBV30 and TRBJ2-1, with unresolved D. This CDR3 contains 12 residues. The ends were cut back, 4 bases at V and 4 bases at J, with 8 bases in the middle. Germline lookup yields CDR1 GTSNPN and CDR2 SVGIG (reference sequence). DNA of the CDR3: TGTGCCTGGAATTTACAGTACAATGAGCAGTTCTTC. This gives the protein CAWNLQYNEQFF.